Sequencing of this T cell receptor beta chain was carried out in a study of long-term antiretroviral therapy in people with HIV. Across the study: Collection of the earliest samples took place about a decade ahead of the 2015 immediate-ART recommendation. The study, taken as a whole, reports: Post-treatment diversity went higher with ART but stayed below transplant donor controls. Records did not include ART adherence, viral resistance or therapy changes.

The CDR3 covers 15 residues. Germline V gene data show CDR1 as SGHRS and CDR2 as YFSETQ. The junction had 10 bases not matched to a gene; V was cut back by 6 bases and J by 7 bases. Version v3.0 of the immunoSEQ assay ran at survey level. The assay was immunoSEQ multiplex PCR, and TCRdb's table has in-frame clones only and misses some. The table shows roughly 17,000 clones, with around 90% occurring only once. With regard to this clone: Its specificity is not known.

Treatment for all HIV-infected participants took place in the United States. The TCR originated in a man aged 55 to 70 with HIV. The chain combines TRBV5-1 with TRBJ2-5; 12 bases fit TRBD2. This material consisted of unsorted PBMCs, taken 0.3 years after starting antiretroviral therapy. CDR3: CASTSLTSGGGTQYF. The CDR3 DNA sequence: TGCGCCAGCACTTCCCTGACTAGCGGGGGAGGGACCCAGTACTTC. The full variable domain, completed using reference TRBV5-1 and TRBJ2-5, is KAGVTQTPRYLIKTRGQQVTLSCSPISGHRSVSWYQQTPGQGLQFLFEYFSETQRNKGNFPGRFSGRQFSNSRSEMNVSTLELGDSALYLCASTSLTSGGGTQYFGPGTRLLVL.